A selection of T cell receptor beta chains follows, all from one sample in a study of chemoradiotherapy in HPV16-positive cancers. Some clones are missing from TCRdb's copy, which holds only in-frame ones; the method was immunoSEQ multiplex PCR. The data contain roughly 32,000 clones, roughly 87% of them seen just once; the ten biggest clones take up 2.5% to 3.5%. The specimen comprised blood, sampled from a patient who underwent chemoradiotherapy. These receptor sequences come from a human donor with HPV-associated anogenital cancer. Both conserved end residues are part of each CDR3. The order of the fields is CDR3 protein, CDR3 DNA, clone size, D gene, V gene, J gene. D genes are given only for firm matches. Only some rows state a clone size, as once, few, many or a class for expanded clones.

CDR3 protein: CASSLRGGQPQHF
CDR3 DNA: TGTGCCAGCAGCCTTAGAGGGGGGCAGCCCCAGCATTTT
clone size: -
D gene: -
V gene: TRBV7-9
J gene: TRBJ1-5

CDR3 protein: CASSMARTGQETQYF
CDR3 DNA: TGTGCCAGTAGTATGGCCCGGACAGGGCAAGAGACCCAGTACTTC
clone size: -
D gene: TRBD1
V gene: TRBV19
J gene: TRBJ2-5

CDR3 protein: CASSLAGFYNSPLHF
CDR3 DNA: TGCGCCAGCAGCTTGGCCGGATTCTATAATTCACCCCTCCACTTT
clone size: -
D gene: -
V gene: TRBV5-1
J gene: TRBJ1-6

CDR3 protein: CASSQDDWGVYGYTF
CDR3 DNA: TGCGCCAGCAGCCAAGATGATTGGGGAGTCTATGGCTACACCTTC
clone size: once
D gene: -
V gene: TRBV4-1
J gene: TRBJ1-2

CDR3 protein: CASSVGHLTEAFF
CDR3 DNA: TGCGCCAGCAGTGTCGGACATCTCACTGAAGCTTTCTTT
clone size: -
D gene: -
V gene: TRBV10-1
J gene: TRBJ1-1

CDR3 protein: CASSVRTSTDTQYF
CDR3 DNA: TGTGCCAGCAGCGTAAGGACGTCCACAGATACGCAGTATTTT
clone size: -
D gene: -
V gene: TRBV9
J gene: TRBJ2-3

CDR3 protein: CASSPDRDIVTEAFF
CDR3 DNA: TGTGCCAGCTCTCCTGACAGGGACATAGTCACTGAAGCTTTCTTT
clone size: -
D gene: TRBD1
V gene: TRBV18
J gene: TRBJ1-1

CDR3 protein: CASSFGGQGSETQYF
CDR3 DNA: TGCGCCAGCAGCTTTGGGGGACAGGGGTCAGAGACCCAGTACTTC
clone size: -
D gene: TRBD1
V gene: TRBV5-1
J gene: TRBJ2-5

CDR3 protein: CASSLSQDYTDTQYF
CDR3 DNA: TGTGCCAGCAGCTTAAGCCAGGACTACACAGATACGCAGTATTTT
clone size: -
D gene: -
V gene: TRBV5-6
J gene: TRBJ2-3

CDR3 protein: CASSTWDGPRTQHF
CDR3 DNA: TGTGCCAGTAGTACCTGGGACGGACCCAGGACCCAGCATTTT
clone size: -
D gene: -
V gene: TRBV19
J gene: TRBJ1-5